What follows are 30 T cell receptor beta chains derived from one specimen sequenced in a study of beta chain features in type 1 diabetes. The study reverse transcribed the entire isolated RNA, so it sequenced expressed TCRB transcripts. Clones were sequenced by immunoSEQ multiplex PCR, and TCRdb holds only the in-frame ones, with some missing. The sample shows 900,000 or so clones, 17% of them seen only once. Material: naive CD4+ T cells from blood. These receptors were taken from a woman between 18 and 29 years old in good health.

This clone has just a few counts. The chain uses TRBV2 and TRBJ2-1; tentatively, D is TRBD2 (5 bases). CDR3 length equals 14 residues. Germline CDR1 and CDR2: SNHLY and FYNNEI. V lost 5 bases and J lost 0, with 8 bases in between. This CDR3 is CASSTGSSYNEQFF. The DNA for the CDR3 is TGTGCCAGCAGTACGGGGTCCTCCTACAATGAGCAGTTCTTC. The full variable domain, rest sourced from reference TRBV2 and TRBJ2-1, is EPEVTQTPSHQVTQMGQEVILRCVPISNHLYFYWYRQILGQKVEFLVSFYNNEISEKSEIFDDQFSVERPDGSNFTLKIRSTKLEDSAMYFCASSTGSSYNEQFFGPGTRLTVL.

The chain joins TRBV7-9 to TRBJ2-7; D is ambiguous. Germline V lookup: CDR1 SEHNR, CDR2 FQNEAQ (reference sequence). The CDR3 sequence is 15 residues long. Trimming took off 5 bases at V and 0 bases at J, with 14 bases between the two ends. CDR3 protein: CASSQDRQHSYEQYF. The CDR3 coding sequence is TGTGCCAGCAGCCAAGATAGGCAGCACTCCTACGAGCAGTACTTC.

In its sample, this clone was seen a few times. The chain has TRBV29-1 and TRBJ2-1; D is perhaps TRBD2 (5 bases). The CDR3 spans 14 residues. Germline CDR1 SQVTM, CDR2 ANQGSEA. V was trimmed by 3 bases and J by 5 bases, leaving 14 bases between them. As DNA, the CDR3 is TGCAGCGTTGAGAGGTGGAGGAGTCACAATGAGCAGTTCTTC. Protein sequence: CSVERWRSHNEQFF.

Only a few counts were recorded for this clone. This chain uses TRBV6-5 with TRBJ2-1; TRBD2 is a possible D gene (5 bases). Trimming took 6 bases from V and 0 from J, leaving 9 bases between them. Germline values: CDR1 MNHEY, CDR2 SVGAGI. The CDR3 is 14 residues long. CDR3 protein: CASRRLSSYNEQFF. CDR3 bases: TGTGCCAGCAGACGACTAAGCTCCTACAATGAGCAGTTCTTC.

This clone was seen more than once but under ten times. The chain employs TRBV5-4 and TRBJ2-1; 7 nucleotides align to TRBD2. There are 15 residues in the CDR3. Germline CDR1 and CDR2: SGHNT and YYREEE (reference sequence). The V and J ends lost 0 bases and 7 bases, in that order; junction bases with no gene match: 7. The CDR3: CASSLVASGKNEQFF. In DNA, the CDR3 is TGTGCCAGCAGCTTGGTGGCTAGCGGAAAAAATGAGCAGTTCTTC.

In its sample, this clone was seen a few times. The chain uses TRBV1 and TRBJ1-5; TRBD1, the D gene given by the table, was not confirmed from the DNA. TRBV1 is a known pseudogene. The CDR3 extends over 17 amino acids. CDR3 protein: CTSSQGFRELSNQPQHF. The CDR3, as DNA: TGCACCAGCAGCCAAGGGTTCAGGGAACTTAGCAATCAGCCCCAGCATTTT.

The rearrangement links TRBV7-9 to TRBJ2-5; the D gene could be TRBD1 or TRBD2 (5 bases each). The CDR3 totals 14 residues. Germline CDR1 and CDR2: SEHNR and FQNEAQ (reference sequence). V shed 0 bases and J shed 5 bases, with 10 bases lying between them. The CDR3 DNA follows: TGTGCCAGCAGCTTAGCCCGGGGCGCGGAGACCCAGTACTTC. Translation: CASSLARGAETQYF.

This chain joins TRBV6-6 and TRBJ2-7; D gene ambiguous. The germline V gene encodes CDR1 MNHNY and CDR2 SVGAGI (reference sequence). The CDR3 extends over 14 amino acids. V lost 2 bases, J lost 2 bases, and 10 bases lay in between. CDR3 region: CASSYGLGTYEQYF. DNA of the CDR3: TGTGCCAGCAGTTACGGTCTAGGTACCTACGAGCAGTACTTC.

V usage is TRBV10-2 and J usage is TRBJ1-2; 7 bases agree with TRBD1. Germline CDR1 reads WSHSY; CDR2 reads SAAADI. V dropped 7 bases and J dropped 6; count of bases not matched to a gene: 8. This CDR3 has 13 amino acids. Here the CDR3 DNA reads TGCGCCAGCACCCCGAGGACAGGTGATGGCTACACCTTC. As protein: CASTPRTGDGYTF.

This clone turned up a few times. The chain is built from TRBV6-5 and TRBJ2-7, with TRBD2 identical over 8 bases. With V trimmed by 4 bases and J by 4 bases, 6 bases remained unmatched. The CDR3 extends over 14 amino acids. The V gene's germline CDR1 is MNHEY and CDR2 SVGAGI. The CDR3 sequence: CASSLLSGSYEQYF. CDR3 coding DNA: TGTGCCAGCAGTTTGTTGAGCGGGAGTTACGAGCAGTACTTC.

This chain uses TRBV5-1 with TRBJ1-2, with TRBD1 as a possible D gene (5 bases). The germline V and J ends were trimmed by 0 bases and 6 bases, with 15 bases remaining between them. The CDR3 extends over 15 amino acids. CDR1 and CDR2 (germline): SGHRS, YFSETQ. CDR3 residues: CASSLAPSGGDGYTF. The CDR3 nucleotides are TGCGCCAGCAGCTTGGCCCCGTCTGGGGGGGATGGCTACACCTTC.

V and J are TRBV11-1 and TRBJ2-1, with D hard to call. The ends were cut back, 2 bases at V and 0 bases at J, with 8 bases in the middle. The CDR3 runs 15 residues. Germline loops: CDR1 SGHAT, CDR2 FQDESV (reference sequence). Here the CDR3 DNA reads TGTGCCAGCAGCTTATCCAGGCTCTCCTACAATGAGCAGTTCTTC. The encoded protein is CASSLSRLSYNEQFF.

This clone was seen a few times. The chain employs TRBV6-1 and TRBJ2-2; TRBD1 is a possible D gene (6 bases). V lost 10 bases, J lost 0 bases, and 15 bases lay in between. This CDR3 has 15 residues. Germline V CDR1 and CDR2: MNHNS, SASEGT. CDR3 in DNA: TGTGCCACCCCTTTCAGGGGTCCGAACACCGGGGAGCTGTTTTTT. Its translation: CATPFRGPNTGELFF.

This rearrangement joins TRBV6-5 to TRBJ1-2; D is ambiguous. The V end lost 7 bases, the J end lost 4 bases, and 10 bases lay between the germline ends. The CDR3 contains 12 residues. Germline CDR1 is MNHEY and CDR2 is SVGAGI. This CDR3 is CASTESRYGYTF. CDR3 DNA: TGTGCCAGCACTGAGTCTCGCTATGGCTACACCTTC.

V and J are TRBV7-3 and TRBJ2-5; D gene ambiguous. The CDR3 is 13 amino acids. Per germline, CDR1 SGHTA and CDR2 FQGTGA. Trimming cost V 3 bases and J 1 base, with 6 bases left between them. CDR3 in amino acids: CASSFGPQETQYF. The CDR3 DNA reads TGTGCCAGCAGCTTTGGTCCCCAAGAGACCCAGTACTTC.

J is TRBJ2-7 and V is TRBV10-3; 7 bases match TRBD1. Germline CDR1 ENHRY, CDR2 SYGVKD. This CDR3 has 13 residues. The V segment lost 6 bases and the J segment 1 base; nucleotides outside the gene matches: 3. The CDR3 is CAISPGQSYEQYF. CDR3 nucleotide sequence: TGTGCCATCAGCCCGGGACAGTCCTACGAGCAGTACTTC.

This clone was detected only a few times. V gene TRBV7-9 combines with J gene TRBJ2-1; 9 bases align to TRBD1. Germline V gene data show CDR1 as SEHNR and CDR2 as FQNEAQ (reference sequence). There are 14 residues in the CDR3. The trim removed 7 bases at V and 6 bases at J, leaving 7 bases unmatched. CDR3 DNA sequence: TGTGCCAGCACAACAGGGGGCCGTATCAATGAGCAGTTCTTC. Encoded protein: CASTTGGRINEQFF.

The V gene is TRBV2, the J gene TRBJ1-2; maybe TRBD1 (5 bases). Germline V gene sequence: CDR1 SNHLY, CDR2 FYNNEI. The CDR3 is 14 residues long. V shed 8 bases and J shed 4 bases, with 17 bases lying between them. CDR3 nucleotide sequence: TGTGCCAGCCAGATCGCACGGGGGACCTATGGCTACACCTTC. Translated, it gives CASQIARGTYGYTF.

This clone was found a few times. V gene TRBV7-6 combines with J gene TRBJ1-2; TRBD1 matches 7 bases. Germline V gene data show CDR1 as SGHVS and CDR2 as FNYEAQ. This CDR3 spans 15 amino acids. The junction had 11 bases not matched to a gene; V was cut back by 2 bases and J by 8 bases. This chain's CDR3 is CASSLLPTGKDGYTF. In nucleotides, the CDR3 is TGTGCCAGCAGCTTATTACCGACAGGGAAGGACGGCTACACCTTC. Together with reference TRBV7-6 and TRBJ1-2, the CDR3 gives the full variable domain: GAGVSQSPRYKVTKRGQDVALRCDPISGHVSLYWYRQALGQGPEFLTYFNYEAQQDKSGLPNDRFSAERPEGSISTLTIQRTEQRDSAMYRCASSLLPTGKDGYTFGSGTRLTVV.

This clone was counted between two and nine times. The chain carries TRBV25-1 and TRBJ2-2; a possible D gene is TRBD1 (6 bases). The germline gives CDR1 MGHDK, CDR2 SYGVNS. The CDR3 has 15 residues. Trimming shortened V by 8 bases and J by 3 bases, and 16 bases separated the two germline ends. Here the CDR3 DNA reads TGTGCCAGCCACTTTTGGACAGCCTACACCGGGGAGCTGTTTTTT. Amino acid sequence: CASHFWTAYTGELFF.

The CDR3 nucleotides read TGTGCCAGCAGTTCCACTAGCGGACCCCTGTCCTACAATGAGCAGTTCTTC. Translation gives CASSSTSGPLSYNEQFF. V and J are TRBV27 and TRBJ2-1; 8 nucleotides match TRBD2. The ends lost 4 bases at V and 1 base at J; junction bases unmatched: 9. Germline CDR1 reads MNHEY; CDR2 reads SMNVEV (reference sequence). The CDR3 is 17 residues long.

In its sample, this clone was seen a few times. In DNA, the CDR3 is TGTGCCAGCAGCTTAAAAGGTCGGGAGGGCCTCTACAATGAGCAGTTCTTC. Amino acid sequence: CASSLKGREGLYNEQFF. The rearrangement uses TRBV7-3 and TRBJ2-1, with 8 bases lining up with TRBD2. The CDR3 sequence is 17 residues long. Trimming cost V 1 base and J 3 bases; bases outside gene matches: 8. Per germline, CDR1 SGHTA and CDR2 FQGTGA.

This clone was counted a few times. The chain uses TRBV2 and TRBJ2-3, with D perhaps matching TRBD2 (5 bases). The V gene's germline CDR1 is SNHLY and CDR2 FYNNEI. The CDR3 length is 16 residues. V lost 2 bases, J lost 0 bases, and 12 bases lay in between. The CDR3 loop reads CASSERASSSTDTQYF. The CDR3, as DNA: TGTGCCAGCAGTGAAAGGGCTAGCAGTAGCACAGATACGCAGTATTTT.

This clone was counted between two and nine times. V usage is TRBV5-6 and J usage is TRBJ2-2, with unresolved D. Between the trimmed V and J ends, which lost 4 bases and 7 bases, there was a span of 11 bases. There are 13 residues in the CDR3. Germline CDR1 is SGHDT and CDR2 is YYEEEE. The CDR3 DNA sequence: TGTGCCAGCAGCCAAAAAGGTGGCGGGGAGCTGTTTTTT. Residues: CASSQKGGGELFF.

The V and J genes are TRBV6-6 and TRBJ1-4; tentative D call: TRBD1 (6 bases). Germline V gives CDR1 MNHNY, CDR2 SVGAGI (reference sequence). V was trimmed by 4 bases and J by 5 bases, leaving 11 bases between them. The CDR3 has 14 residues. The CDR3 DNA follows: TGTGCCAGCAGTTTTGGACAGTCAAATGAAAAACTGTTTTTT. This encodes CASSFGQSNEKLFF.

This chain joins TRBV27 and TRBJ2-7, with 11 positions matching TRBD2. The CDR3 has 14 residues. J gave up 6 bases and V 8 bases, and 9 bases lay outside the gene matches. Germline V gene data show CDR1 as MNHEY and CDR2 as SMNVEV (reference sequence). The CDR3 bases are TGTGCCAGCCCCCCAGGTCTAGCGGGAGGCGAGCAGTACTTC. Residues: CASPPGLAGGEQYF.

This clone was observed a handful of times. V usage is TRBV6-6 and J usage is TRBJ2-3; 7 bases line up with TRBD2. The CDR3 loop spans 14 amino acids. Germline CDR1 reads MNHNY; CDR2 reads SVGAGI (reference sequence). The junction had 9 bases not matched to a gene; V was cut back by 8 bases and J by 4 bases. CDR3 coding DNA: TGTGCCAGCCTTAAGCGGGATCTGGCAGATACGCAGTATTTT. Its translation: CASLKRDLADTQYF.

A remark on this clone: Relative to the germline gene, one junction end is altered; a read error may explain this. The J gene is TRBJ2-1, the V gene TRBV6-6; D is uncertain. There are 13 residues in the CDR3. The V gene's germline CDR1 is MNHNY and CDR2 SVGAGI (reference sequence). The CDR3 region has the DNA TGTGCCAGCAGTGACTCGATCTACAATGAGCAGTTCTTC. Translating gives CASSDSIYNEQFF.

V is TRBV7-6 and J is TRBJ2-3; TRBD2 matches at 8 bases. From germline, CDR1 is SGHVS and CDR2 FNYEAQ. CDR3 length equals 15 residues. J lost 1 base, V lost 5 bases, and 5 bases had no gene match. CDR3 loop: CASSKSGRGTDTQYF. The DNA for the CDR3 is TGTGCCAGCAGCAAGAGCGGGAGAGGCACAGATACGCAGTATTTT.

This clone appeared a few times. The same CDR3 can be traced to other DNA sequences in this sample. This rearrangement joins TRBV4-3 to TRBJ2-7; 7 bases are a match to TRBD1. This CDR3 has 13 residues. CDR1 and CDR2 (germline): LGHNA, YSLEER. V gave up 6 bases and J gave up 4 bases; unmatched junction bases: 6. CDR3 residues: CASSQQGSYEQYF. The CDR3 DNA follows: TGCGCCAGCAGTCAACAGGGGTCTTACGAGCAGTACTTC.